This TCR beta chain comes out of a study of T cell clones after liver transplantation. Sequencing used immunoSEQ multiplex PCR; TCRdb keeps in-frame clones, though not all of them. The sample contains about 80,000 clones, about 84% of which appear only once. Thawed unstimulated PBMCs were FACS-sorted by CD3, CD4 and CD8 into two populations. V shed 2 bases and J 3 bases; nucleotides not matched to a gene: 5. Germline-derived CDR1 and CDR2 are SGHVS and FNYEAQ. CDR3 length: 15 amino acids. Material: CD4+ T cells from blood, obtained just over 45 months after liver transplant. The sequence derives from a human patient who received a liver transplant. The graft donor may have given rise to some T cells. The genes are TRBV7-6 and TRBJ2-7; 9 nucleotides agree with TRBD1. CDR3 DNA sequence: TGTGCCAGCAGCTTAAGCGCGACAGGGGGCTACGAGCAGTACTTC. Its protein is CASSLSATGGYEQYF. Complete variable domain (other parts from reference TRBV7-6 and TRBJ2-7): GAGVSQSPRYKVTKRGQDVALRCDPISGHVSLYWYRQALGQGPEFLTYFNYEAQQDKSGLPNDRFSAERPEGSISTLTIQRTEQRDSAMYRCASSLSATGGYEQYFGPGTRLTVT.